This TCR beta chain derives from a study of T cells in Graves' hyperthyroidism and ophthalmopathy. At least ten counts were recorded for this clonotype. Antigen specificity is unknown. The CDR3 regions of TCR beta were amplified from RNA transcripts. Primed by the HTBI set, a first-round RT-PCR was run on the TCR CDR3. TCRdb used MiXCR to reprocess the multiplex PCR reads, holding one entry per CDR3 protein. This table has approximately 400,000 distinct CDR3 sequences, 14% appearing once. The CDR3 totals 14 residues. The germline V and J ends were trimmed by 7 bases and 7 bases, with 19 bases remaining between them. Germline V gives CDR1 MDHEN, CDR2 SYDVKM. Study results and caveats: Most clonotypes that expanded in the thyroid above 0.001 also showed up in blood.

The TCR originated in a woman younger than 45 with Graves' ophthalmopathy. The gene calls are TRBV28 and TRBJ2-5; D not certain. Sequencing used blood. CDR3 nucleotide sequence: TGTGCCAGCACCAACACCCTGGCACGTGTGACCCAGTACTTC. It yields the protein CASTNTLARVTQYF. Together with reference TRBV28 and TRBJ2-5, the CDR3 gives the full variable domain: DVKVTQSSRYLVKRTGEKVFLECVQDMDHENMFWYRQDPGLGLRLIYFSYDVKMKEKGDIPEGYSVSREKKERFSLILESASTNQTSMYLCASTNTLARVTQYFGPGTRLLVL.